A selection of T cell receptor beta chains follows, all from one sample in a study of shared clonotypes between healthy human individuals. The repertoire was sequenced with immunoSEQ multiplex PCR; TCRdb's copy has only in-frame clones and lacks some. The sample has around 610,000 clones, about 95% seen once. The specimen sequenced was naive CD8+ T cells sorted from blood. The receptor set was obtained from a woman younger than 45 in good health. CDR3s include the opening cysteine and the closing phenylalanine or tryptophan. D genes are given only for firm matches. Some rows mark clone size as missing; the rest say once, few, many or name a class of expanded clone.

j_call clone_size d_call v_call cdr3_length cdr3_nt cdr3_aa
TRBJ1-1 NA NA TRBV27 13 TGTGCCAGCAGTTTAGGAGGGAACACTGAAGCTTTCTTT CASSLGGNTEAFF
TRBJ2-7 NA TRBD1 TRBV28 16 TGTGCCAGCACCTCTCCCCGGGACAGGGGATCCTACGAGCAGTACTTC CASTSPRDRGSYEQYF
TRBJ2-3 NA NA TRBV7-9 14 TGTGCCAGCAGCTTAGAACTGGAAACAGATACGCAGTATTTT CASSLELETDTQYF
TRBJ2-7 NA TRBD2 TRBV27 15 TGTGCCAGCAGTCCAGGGACTAGCGGGAGTGTCGAGCAGTACTTC CASSPGTSGSVEQYF
TRBJ2-7 once NA TRBV13 14 TGTGCCAGCAGCTTAGGCCAGGGGATGTACGAGCAGTACTTC CASSLGQGMYEQYF
TRBJ2-1 NA NA TRBV6-4 11 TGTGCCAGCAGCCCAGGGGGGCAGCAGTTCTTC CASSPGGQQFF
TRBJ1-4 NA NA TRBV27 14 TGTGCCAGCAGTTTTTATGAGTTTCCCGACAAACTGTTTTTT CASSFYEFPDKLFF
TRBJ2-3 NA NA TRBV28 16 TGTGCCAGCAGTTTACGGGCGGGATCATTTGCGGATACGCAGTATTTT CASSLRAGSFADTQYF
TRBJ2-7 NA NA TRBV16 16 TGTGCCAGCAGCCATCCCTATACTGACAGGTCCAACGAGCAGTACTTC CASSHPYTDRSNEQYF
TRBJ2-5 NA TRBD1 TRBV28 13 TGTGCCAGCAAAGCCGGGACAGGGGAGACCCAGTACTTC CASKAGTGETQYF
TRBJ1-2 NA NA TRBV7-9 15 TGTGCCAGCAGCGACTTTAGCGAGAGGGACTATGGCTACACCTTC CASSDFSERDYGYTF
TRBJ1-4 NA NA TRBV7-8 12 TGTGCCAGCAGCTTAATAGCGGAGAAACTGTTTTTT CASSLIAEKLFF
TRBJ2-1 NA NA TRBV6-5 15 TGTGCCAGCAGTTATTTGGGGGTCTCCTACAATGAGCAGTTCTTC CASSYLGVSYNEQFF
TRBJ2-2 NA NA TRBV27 12 TGTGCCAGCAACTCAGGGTCCGGGGAGCTGTTTTTT CASNSGSGELFF
TRBJ2-3 NA TRBD2 TRBV28 16 TGTGCCAGCAGCGTTACTAGCGAGTCTAGCACAGATACGCAGTATTTT CASSVTSESSTDTQYF
TRBJ2-7 NA TRBD1 TRBV19 13 TGTGCCAGTAGTCACAGGGGGGTGGACGAGCAGTACTTC CASSHRGVDEQYF
TRBJ2-4 NA NA TRBV7-9 15 TGTGCCAGCAGCCCTCTAGGGGTAGCCAAAAACATTCAGTACTTC CASSPLGVAKNIQYF
TRBJ2-7 NA NA TRBV4-2 11 TGTGCCAGCAGCCAAGGCTTAGAATTGTACTTC CASSQGLELYF
TRBJ1-1 few NA TRBV19 12 TGTGCCAGTAGTATTGAGAACACTGAAGCTTTCTTT CASSIENTEAFF
TRBJ2-2 NA NA TRBV19 23 TGTGCCAGTAGCGTCGGGCCGTGGGGAATCGGGCGGACGATGAGACCGTTCGCCGGGGAGCTGTTTTTT CASSVGPWGIGRTMRPFAGELFF
TRBJ2-1 NA NA TRBV4-1 14 TGCGCCAGCAGCCAAGAACAGGGAATAGGGGAGCAGTTCTTC CASSQEQGIGEQFF
TRBJ2-2 once NA TRBV7-9 12 TGTGCCAGCAGGGGGACTTTCGGGGAGCTGTTTTTT CASRGTFGELFF
TRBJ2-7 NA TRBD1 TRBV6-5 14 TGTGCCAGCAGTTACTACAGGGGGGTCGGCGAGCAGTACTTC CASSYYRGVGEQYF
TRBJ2-1 NA NA TRBV27 14 TGTGCCAGCGGACGGGGGAGCTCCTACAATGAGCAGTTCTTC CASGRGSSYNEQFF
TRBJ2-7 once NA TRBV9 15 TGTGCCAGCAGCGTAGCCGGGAGTATCGGGTACGAGCAGTACTTC CASSVAGSIGYEQYF
TRBJ2-7 NA TRBD2 TRBV9 14 TGTGCCAGCACCCCGGGACTAGCTTCTTACGAGCAGTACTTC CASTPGLASYEQYF
TRBJ2-5 NA NA TRBV7-9 16 TGTGCCAGCGGCAACAGGGCGGGAGATAACGAGGAGACCCAGTACTTC CASGNRAGDNEETQYF
TRBJ2-1 NA TRBD2 TRBV9 19 TGTGCCAGCAGCGTAGGACTAGCGGGAGGATCGACATCCTACAATGAGCAGTTCTTC CASSVGLAGGSTSYNEQFF
TRBJ2-1 NA NA TRBV4-1 16 TGCGCCAGCAGCCAAGAGAAGAGTCGCAGGGGCGATGAGCAGTTCTTC CASSQEKSRRGDEQFF
TRBJ1-5 NA TRBD1 TRBV6-5 14 TGTGCCAGCAGTCCGGGACAGGGGTATCAGCCCCAGCATTTT CASSPGQGYQPQHF
TRBJ1-3 NA NA TRBV11-2 15 TGTGCCAGCAGCCCAGGACGGGGCTCTGGAAACACCATATATTTT CASSPGRGSGNTIYF
TRBJ2-1 NA TRBD1 TRBV4-1 16 TGCGCCAGCAGCCCCTCTGGGACAGGGAATTACAATGAGCAGTTCTTC CASSPSGTGNYNEQFF
TRBJ2-7 NA NA TRBV11-2 16 TGTGCCAGCAGCTTACGTGACAGCCTGAGCTCCTACGAGCAGTACTTC CASSLRDSLSSYEQYF
TRBJ2-3 NA TRBD2 TRBV29-1 14 TGCAGCGTTGATCTAGCGGGAGGCCCAGATACGCAGTATTTT CSVDLAGGPDTQYF
TRBJ2-1 NA TRBD2 TRBV5-1 17 TGCGCCAGCAGCTTGGCCCCCCACGGGCGGGGGGTCAATGAGCAGTTCTTC CASSLAPHGRGVNEQFF
TRBJ1-1 NA TRBD1 TRBV28 15 TGTGCCAGCAGCTTCCTCTCGGGGACAGGGGGCCCAGCTTTCTTT CASSFLSGTGGPAFF
TRBJ2-1 NA NA TRBV5-1 16 TGCGCCAGCAGCTTGGCGGCGGGTCTGGTCGCTAATGAGCAGTTCTTC CASSLAAGLVANEQFF
TRBJ1-1 few NA TRBV30 14 TGTGCCTGGAGTGTCGCATCCAGGAGCACTGAAGCTTTCTTT CAWSVASRSTEAFF
TRBJ1-1 once NA TRBV6-5 13 TGTGCCAGCAGTGACGGGATGAACACTGAAGCTTTCTTT CASSDGMNTEAFF
TRBJ2-7 NA NA TRBV27 17 TGTGCCAGCAGTTCCTCATCTTATCGGGAGTGGGGGTACGAGCAGTACTTC CASSSSSYREWGYEQYF
TRBJ1-1 NA NA TRBV4-1 14 TGCGCCAGCAGCCAAGATAGCGAGAACACTGAAGCTTTCTTT CASSQDSENTEAFF
TRBJ2-7 NA TRBD2 TRBV28 17 TGTGCCAGCAGTTTAAAGGTTTCTCCTAGCGGGAGTTACGAGCAGTACTTC CASSLKVSPSGSYEQYF
TRBJ1-3 NA NA TRBV10-3 16 TGTGCCATCAGTGACCCCACGAGGGCATTGGAAAACACCATATATTTT CAISDPTRALENTIYF
TRBJ1-4 NA NA TRBV7-8 15 TGTGCCAGCACCCTCACAAGAGGCAGTCCTGAAAAACTGTTTTTT CASTLTRGSPEKLFF
TRBJ2-1 NA NA TRBV28 14 TGTGCCAGCAGTTTCCCGGGAGCCTACAATGAGCAGTTCTTC CASSFPGAYNEQFF
TRBJ1-2 NA TRBD1 TRBV6-1 16 TGTGCCAGCAGTGAAAACTACGGGACAGGTTTATATGGCTACACCTTC CASSENYGTGLYGYTF
TRBJ1-2 NA TRBD1 TRBV27 15 TGTGCCAGCAGGAACCGGGACAGCCCAACCTATGGCTACACCTTC CASRNRDSPTYGYTF
TRBJ2-7 few NA TRBV19 13 TGTGCCAGTAGCCAACTGGTCCACTACGAGCAGTACTTC CASSQLVHYEQYF
TRBJ1-4 NA NA TRBV6-5 16 TGTGCCAGCAGTTACGAGTACGGGAGCCTAAATGAAAAACTGTTTTTT CASSYEYGSLNEKLFF
TRBJ1-2 NA NA TRBV25-1 14 TGTGCCAGCAGCGAGACGGGAGATGCCTATGGCTACACCTTC CASSETGDAYGYTF
TRBJ2-5 NA NA TRBV27 14 TGTGCCAGCAGTTTATCGGGAGCCATGACTGCCCAGTACTTC CASSLSGAMTAQYF
TRBJ1-5 NA NA TRBV13 12 TGTGCCAGCAGTCTTGGAGGGCAGCCCCAGCATTTT CASSLGGQPQHF
TRBJ2-7 NA NA TRBV4-1 13 TGCGCCAGCAGCCAACGTGGAGGGGGCGAGCAGTACTTC CASSQRGGGEQYF